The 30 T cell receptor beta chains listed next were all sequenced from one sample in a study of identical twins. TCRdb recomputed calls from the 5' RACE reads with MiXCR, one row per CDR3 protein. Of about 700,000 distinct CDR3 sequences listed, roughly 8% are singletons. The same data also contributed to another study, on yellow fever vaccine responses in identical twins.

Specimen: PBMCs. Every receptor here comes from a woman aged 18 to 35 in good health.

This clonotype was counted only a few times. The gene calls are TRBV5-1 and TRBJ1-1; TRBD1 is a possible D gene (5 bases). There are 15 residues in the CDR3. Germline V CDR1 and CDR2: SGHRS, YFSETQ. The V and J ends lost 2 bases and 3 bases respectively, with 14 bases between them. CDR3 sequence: CASSFEGGDDTEAFF. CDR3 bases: TGCGCCAGCAGCTTTGAGGGAGGGGATGACACTGAAGCTTTCTTT.

In DNA, the CDR3 is TGTGCCAGCAGGGGACTAGCGGGAGGGCCAAAGGAGCAGTTCTTC. Residues: CASRGLAGGPKEQFF. V gene TRBV27 combines with J gene TRBJ2-1; 16 bases line up with TRBD2. Germline CDR1 reads MNHEY; CDR2 reads SMNVEV (reference sequence). This CDR3 has 15 residues. V was clipped by 6 bases and J by 10 bases; unmatched bases: 6.

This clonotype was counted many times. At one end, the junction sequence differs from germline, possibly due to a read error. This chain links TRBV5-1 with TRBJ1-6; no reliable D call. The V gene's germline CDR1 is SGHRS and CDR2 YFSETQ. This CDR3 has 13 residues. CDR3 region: CASSLGGNSPLHF. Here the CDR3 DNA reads TGTGCCAGCAGTTTAGGTGGTAATTCACCCCTCCACTTT.

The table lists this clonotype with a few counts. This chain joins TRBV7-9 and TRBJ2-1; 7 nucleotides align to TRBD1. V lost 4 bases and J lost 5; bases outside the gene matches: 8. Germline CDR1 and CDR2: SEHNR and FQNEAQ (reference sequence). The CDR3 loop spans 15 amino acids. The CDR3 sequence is CASSSPDRHNNEQFF. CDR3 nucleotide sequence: TGTGCCAGCAGCTCCCCGGACAGGCACAACAATGAGCAGTTCTTC. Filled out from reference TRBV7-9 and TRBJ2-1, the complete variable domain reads DTGVSQNPRHKITKRGQNVTFRCDPISEHNRLYWYRQTLGQGPEFLTYFQNEAQLEKSRLLSDRFSAERPKGSFSTLEIQRTEQGDSAMYLCASSSPDRHNNEQFFGPGTRLTVL.

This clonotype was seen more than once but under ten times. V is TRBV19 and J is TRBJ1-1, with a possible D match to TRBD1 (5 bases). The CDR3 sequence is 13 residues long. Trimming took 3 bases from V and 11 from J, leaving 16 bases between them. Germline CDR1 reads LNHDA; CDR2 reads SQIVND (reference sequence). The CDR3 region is CASSINLGEVAFF. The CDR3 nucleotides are TGTGCCAGTAGTATCAATTTGGGGGAAGTTGCTTTCTTT.

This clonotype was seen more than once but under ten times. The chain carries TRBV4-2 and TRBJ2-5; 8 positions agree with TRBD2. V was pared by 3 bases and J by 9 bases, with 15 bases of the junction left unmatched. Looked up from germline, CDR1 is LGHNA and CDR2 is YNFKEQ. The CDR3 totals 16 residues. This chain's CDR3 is CASSQGGGAGAGAQYF. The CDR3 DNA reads TGTGCCAGCAGCCAGGGAGGAGGAGCGGGGGCGGGGGCCCAGTACTTC.

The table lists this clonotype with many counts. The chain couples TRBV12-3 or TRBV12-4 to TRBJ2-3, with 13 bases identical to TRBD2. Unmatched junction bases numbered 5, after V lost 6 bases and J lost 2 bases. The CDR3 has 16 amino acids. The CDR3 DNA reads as TGTGCCAGCAGCCCGACTAGCGGGGGGAACACAGATACGCAGTATTTT. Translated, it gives CASSPTSGGNTDTQYF.

For the CDR3, the DNA is TGTGCCAGCAAGGGCGGGAACACCGGGGAGCTGTTTTTT. Protein sequence: CASKGGNTGELFF. The rearrangement uses TRBV12-3 or TRBV12-4 and TRBJ2-2, with no clear D. Trimming cost V 7 bases and J 1 base, with 7 bases left between them. The length of the CDR3 is 13 residues.

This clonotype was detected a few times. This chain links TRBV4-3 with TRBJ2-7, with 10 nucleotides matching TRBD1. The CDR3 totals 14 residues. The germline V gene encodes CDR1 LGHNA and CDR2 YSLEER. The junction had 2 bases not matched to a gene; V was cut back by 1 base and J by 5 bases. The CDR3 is CASSQGDRGNEQYF. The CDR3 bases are TGCGCCAGCAGCCAAGGGGACAGGGGTAACGAGCAGTACTTC.

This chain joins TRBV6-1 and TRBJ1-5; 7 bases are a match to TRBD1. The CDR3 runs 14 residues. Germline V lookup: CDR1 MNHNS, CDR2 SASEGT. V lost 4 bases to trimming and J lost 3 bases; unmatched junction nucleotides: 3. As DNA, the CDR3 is TGTGCCAGCAGTGCGGACAGGCCCAATCAGCCCCAGCATTTT. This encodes CASSADRPNQPQHF.

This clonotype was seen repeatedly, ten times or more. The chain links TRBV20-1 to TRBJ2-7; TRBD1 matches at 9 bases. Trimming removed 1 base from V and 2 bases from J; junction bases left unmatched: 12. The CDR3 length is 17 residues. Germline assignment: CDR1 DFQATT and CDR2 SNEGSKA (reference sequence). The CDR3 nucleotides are TGCAGTGCTAGAGTCGTCCCCGCCGGGACAGGGACCTACGAGCAGTACTTC. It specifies CSARVVPAGTGTYEQYF.

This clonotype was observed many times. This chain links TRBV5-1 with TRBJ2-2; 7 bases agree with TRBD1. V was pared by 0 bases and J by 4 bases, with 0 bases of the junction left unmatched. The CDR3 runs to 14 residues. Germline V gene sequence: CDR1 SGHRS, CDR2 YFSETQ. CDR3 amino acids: CASSLEGATGELFF. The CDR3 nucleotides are TGCGCCAGCAGCTTGGAGGGGGCCACCGGGGAGCTGTTTTTT. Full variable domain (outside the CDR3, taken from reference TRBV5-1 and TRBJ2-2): KAGVTQTPRYLIKTRGQQVTLSCSPISGHRSVSWYQQTPGQGLQFLFEYFSETQRNKGNFPGRFSGRQFSNSRSEMNVSTLELGDSALYLCASSLEGATGELFFGEGSRLTVL.

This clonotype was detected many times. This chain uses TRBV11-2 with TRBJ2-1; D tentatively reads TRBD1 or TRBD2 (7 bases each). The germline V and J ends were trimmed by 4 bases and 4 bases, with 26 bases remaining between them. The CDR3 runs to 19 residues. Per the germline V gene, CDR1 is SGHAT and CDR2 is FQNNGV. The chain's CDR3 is CASSSPSTRGQGGYNEQFF. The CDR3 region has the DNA TGTGCCAGCAGCTCGCCATCTACCCGGGGGCAGGGGGGGTACAATGAGCAGTTCTTC.

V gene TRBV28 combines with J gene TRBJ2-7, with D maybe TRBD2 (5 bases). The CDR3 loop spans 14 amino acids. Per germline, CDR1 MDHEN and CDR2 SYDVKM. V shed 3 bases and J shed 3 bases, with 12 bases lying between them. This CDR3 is CASSFSPGSYEQYF. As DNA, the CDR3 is TGTGCCAGCAGTTTTTCGCCGGGGAGCTACGAGCAGTACTTC.

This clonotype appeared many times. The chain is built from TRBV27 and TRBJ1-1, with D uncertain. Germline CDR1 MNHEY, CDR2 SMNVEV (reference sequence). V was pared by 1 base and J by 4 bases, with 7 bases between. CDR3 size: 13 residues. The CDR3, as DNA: TGTGCCAGCAGTTTATTTCGGGGCACTGAAGCTTTCTTT. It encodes CASSLFRGTEAFF.

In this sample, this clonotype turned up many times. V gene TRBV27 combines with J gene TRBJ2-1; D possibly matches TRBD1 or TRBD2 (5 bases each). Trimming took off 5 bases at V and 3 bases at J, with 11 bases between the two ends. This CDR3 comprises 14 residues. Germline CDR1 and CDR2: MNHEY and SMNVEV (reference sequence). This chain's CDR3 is CASSPGPNYNEQFF. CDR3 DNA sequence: TGTGCCAGCAGTCCGGGACCAAACTACAATGAGCAGTTCTTC.

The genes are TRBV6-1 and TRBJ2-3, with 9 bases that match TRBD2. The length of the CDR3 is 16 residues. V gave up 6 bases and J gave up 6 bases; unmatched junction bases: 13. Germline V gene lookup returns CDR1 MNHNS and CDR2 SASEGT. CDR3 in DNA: TGTGCCAGCAGACGAGGGATAGCGGGAGTCGAGGATACGCAGTATTTT. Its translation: CASRRGIAGVEDTQYF.

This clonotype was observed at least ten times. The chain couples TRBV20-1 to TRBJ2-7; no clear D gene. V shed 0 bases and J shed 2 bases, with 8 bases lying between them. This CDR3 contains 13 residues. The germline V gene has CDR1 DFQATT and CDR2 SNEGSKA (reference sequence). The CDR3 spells CSARDPATYEQYF. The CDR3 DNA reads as TGCAGTGCTAGAGATCCTGCTACCTACGAGCAGTACTTC.

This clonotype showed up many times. This CDR3 is CASSLIDEQFF. In DNA form, the CDR3 reads TGTGCCAGCAGCTTAATCGATGAGCAGTTCTTC. The V call is TRBV11-2, the J call TRBJ2-1; D unclear. Germline V gene lookup returns CDR1 SGHAT and CDR2 FQNNGV. The CDR3 has 11 amino acids. V lost 2 bases to trimming and J lost 8 bases, with 4 bases between them.

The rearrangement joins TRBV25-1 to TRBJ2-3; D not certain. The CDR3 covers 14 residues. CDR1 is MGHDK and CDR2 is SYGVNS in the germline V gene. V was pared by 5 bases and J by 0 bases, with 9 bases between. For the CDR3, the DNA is TGTGCCAGCAGTTTGGGGAAAAGCACAGATACGCAGTATTTT. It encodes CASSLGKSTDTQYF.

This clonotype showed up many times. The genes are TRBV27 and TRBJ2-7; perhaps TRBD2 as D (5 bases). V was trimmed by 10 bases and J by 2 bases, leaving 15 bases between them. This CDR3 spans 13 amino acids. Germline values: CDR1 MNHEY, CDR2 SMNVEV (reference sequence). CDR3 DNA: TGTGCCACCAAAGCCGGGATGACCTACGAGCAGTACTTC. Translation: CATKAGMTYEQYF.

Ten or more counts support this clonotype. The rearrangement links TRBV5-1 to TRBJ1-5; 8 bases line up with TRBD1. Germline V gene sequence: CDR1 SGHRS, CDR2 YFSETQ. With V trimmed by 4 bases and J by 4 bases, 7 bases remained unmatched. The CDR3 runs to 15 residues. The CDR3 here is CASSPGRTGNQPQHF. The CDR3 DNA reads TGCGCCAGCAGCCCGGGCAGGACAGGGAATCAGCCCCAGCATTTT.

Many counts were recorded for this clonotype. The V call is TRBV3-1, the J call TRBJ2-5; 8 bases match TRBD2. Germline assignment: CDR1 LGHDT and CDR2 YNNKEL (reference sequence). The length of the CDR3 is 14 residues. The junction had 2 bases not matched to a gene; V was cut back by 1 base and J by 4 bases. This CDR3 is CASSQASGSETQYF. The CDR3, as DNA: TGTGCCAGCAGCCAAGCTAGCGGGTCAGAGACCCAGTACTTC.

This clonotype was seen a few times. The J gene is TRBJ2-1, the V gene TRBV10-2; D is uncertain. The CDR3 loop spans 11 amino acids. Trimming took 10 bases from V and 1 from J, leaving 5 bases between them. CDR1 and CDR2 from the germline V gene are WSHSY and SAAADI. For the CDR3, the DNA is TGCGCCACGCGGTCCTACAATGAGCAGTTCTTC. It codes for CATRSYNEQFF.

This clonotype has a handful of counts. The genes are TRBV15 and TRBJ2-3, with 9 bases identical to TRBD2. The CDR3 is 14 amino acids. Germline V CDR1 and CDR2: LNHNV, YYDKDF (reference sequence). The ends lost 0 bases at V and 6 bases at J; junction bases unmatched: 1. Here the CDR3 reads CATSREAGGDTQYF. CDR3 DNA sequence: TGTGCCACCAGCAGAGAAGCGGGGGGCGATACGCAGTATTTT.

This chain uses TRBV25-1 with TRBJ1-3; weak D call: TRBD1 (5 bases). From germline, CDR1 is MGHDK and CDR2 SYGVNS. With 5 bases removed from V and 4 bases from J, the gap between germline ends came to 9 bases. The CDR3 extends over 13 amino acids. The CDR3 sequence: CASSPAGGNTIYF. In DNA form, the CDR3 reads TGTGCCAGCAGTCCGGCAGGGGGAAACACCATATATTTT.

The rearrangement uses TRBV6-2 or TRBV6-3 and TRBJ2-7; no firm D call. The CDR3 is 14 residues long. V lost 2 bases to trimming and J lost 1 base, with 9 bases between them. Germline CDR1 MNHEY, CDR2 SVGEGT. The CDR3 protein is CASSYNQASYEQYF. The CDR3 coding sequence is TGTGCCAGCAGTTACAACCAGGCTTCCTACGAGCAGTACTTC.

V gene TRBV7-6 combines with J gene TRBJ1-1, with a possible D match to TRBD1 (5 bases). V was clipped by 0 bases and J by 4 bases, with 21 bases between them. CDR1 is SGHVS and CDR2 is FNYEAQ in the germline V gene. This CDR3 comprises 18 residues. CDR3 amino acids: CASSLAGQLPILGTEAFF. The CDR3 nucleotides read TGTGCCAGCAGCTTAGCGGGGCAGCTACCAATTTTAGGCACTGAAGCTTTCTTT.

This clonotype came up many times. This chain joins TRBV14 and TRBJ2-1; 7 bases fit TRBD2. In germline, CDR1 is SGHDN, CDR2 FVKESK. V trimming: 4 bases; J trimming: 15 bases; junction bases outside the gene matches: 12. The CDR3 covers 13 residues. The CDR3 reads CASSRVTSEGPFF. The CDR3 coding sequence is TGTGCCAGCAGCCGCGTCACTAGCGAAGGCCCGTTCTTC.

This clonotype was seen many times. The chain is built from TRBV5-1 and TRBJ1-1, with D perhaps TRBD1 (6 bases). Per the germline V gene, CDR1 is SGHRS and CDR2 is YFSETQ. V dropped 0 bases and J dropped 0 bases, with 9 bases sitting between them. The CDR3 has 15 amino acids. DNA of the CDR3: TGCGCCAGCAGCTTGGAAGGGACATTGAACACTGAAGCTTTCTTT. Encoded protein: CASSLEGTLNTEAFF.